This T cell receptor (beta chain) was observed in a study of T cells in Graves' hyperthyroidism and ophthalmopathy. On the study more broadly: Peripheral blood was taken when the disease was first diagnosed, before any treatment began. Findings and caveats of the study: Most clonotypes that expanded in the thyroid above 0.001 also showed up in blood. The model anticipated ophthalmopathy a median about 7 months pre-onset.

Germline CDR1 is MNHNS and CDR2 is SASEGT. Trimming cost V 5 bases and J 6 bases; bases outside gene matches: 5. The CDR3 loop spans 14 amino acids. Researchers amplified the TCR beta CDR3 regions from RNA transcripts. Researchers ran a first-round RT-PCR on the TCR CDR3 using the HTBI primer set. TCRdb re-called the multiplex PCR reads through MiXCR, storing one row per CDR3 protein. The sample holds about 500,000 distinct CDR3 sequences, 17% seen once. This clonotype was seen at least ten times. Its antigen is unknown. The chain carries TRBV6-1 and TRBJ2-1, with 9 bases matching TRBD1. This receptor was obtained from a woman aged 18-30 years with Graves' ophthalmopathy. The material sequenced was blood. The CDR3, as DNA: TGTGCCAGCAGTTATTCGACAGGGGGCAATGAGCAGTTCTTC. Protein sequence: CASSYSTGGNEQFF.